This T cell receptor beta chain was identified during a study of T-cell memory formation after mild COVID-19. Study information: TCR clusters were largely donor specific.

The CDR3 extends over 19 amino acids. Germline CDR1 and CDR2: LGHDT and YNNKEL (reference sequence). Trimming left V 3 bases short and J 0 bases short, with 18 bases between. General study points: Later expanders leaned CD4+, whereas clones that contracted between day 15 and 85 were balanced CD4/CD8.

In the case of this clonotype: What it binds is not known.

Employing constant-segment primers, 5'RACE generated TCR alpha and TCR beta cDNA libraries bearing sample barcodes and UMIs. TCRdb recomputed calls from the 5' RACE reads with MiXCR, one row per CDR3 protein. The table has 400,000 to 550,000 distinct CDR3 sequences, about 23% seen once. Sequencing was carried out using PBMCs or a T cell subset sorted from them (not recorded which). The chain recombines TRBV3-1 with TRBJ2-6; D tentatively reads TRBD1 or TRBD2 (5 bases each). The TCR originated in an adult woman who had mild COVID-19 (a few samples of this study predate the infection). Cell type and time point are not known. In nucleotides, the CDR3 is TGTGCCAGCAGCCACGAGCCCGGGACGGTTCCCTCTGGGGCCAACGTCCTGACTTTC. Residues: CASSHEPGTVPSGANVLTF.